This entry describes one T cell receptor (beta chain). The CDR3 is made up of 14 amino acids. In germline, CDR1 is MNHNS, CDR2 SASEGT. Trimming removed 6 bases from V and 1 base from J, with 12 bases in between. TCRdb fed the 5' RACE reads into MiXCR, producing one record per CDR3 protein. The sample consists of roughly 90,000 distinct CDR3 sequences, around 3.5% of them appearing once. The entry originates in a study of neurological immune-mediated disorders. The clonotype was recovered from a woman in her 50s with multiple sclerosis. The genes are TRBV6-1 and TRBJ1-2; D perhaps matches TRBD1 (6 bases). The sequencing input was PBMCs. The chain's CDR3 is CASSRTAINYGYTF. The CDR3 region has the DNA TGTGCCAGCAGCCGGACAGCTATTAACTATGGCTACACCTTC.